Listed below are T cell receptor beta chains from one sample, sequenced in a study of T cells in localized non-small cell lung cancer. Data came from immunoSEQ multiplex PCR; TCRdb stores just in-frame clones and leaves some out. This sample has about 74,000 clones, with about four fifths found just once. The input for sequencing was peripheral blood, taken before any cancer treatment. These receptor sequences come from a female donor older than 55 with stage I lung adenocarcinoma. The CDR3 runs from the conserved cysteine through the conserved F or W. The order of the fields is CDR3 protein, D gene, V gene. A D gene is named only where the DNA matches it firmly.

CDR3 protein: CASSPLSTAVDTGELFF; D gene: -; V gene: TRBV18
CDR3 protein: CASSLAGIAQETQYF; D gene: -; V gene: TRBV5-1
CDR3 protein: CASSPQTGYNEQFF; D gene: -; V gene: TRBV19
CDR3 protein: CASSSLARGYNEQFF; D gene: TRBD2; V gene: TRBV11-2
CDR3 protein: CASAEYWAVNEKLFF; D gene: -; V gene: TRBV28
CDR3 protein: CASSPSTVMNTEAFF; D gene: -; V gene: TRBV27
CDR3 protein: CASSREPGRNQPQHF; D gene: -; V gene: TRBV4-1
CDR3 protein: CASMSSGGPYEQYF; D gene: TRBD2; V gene: TRBV6-1
CDR3 protein: CASSLIGGGGTDTQYF; D gene: TRBD2; V gene: TRBV7-3
CDR3 protein: CASSLAIGQGGYTF; D gene: TRBD1; V gene: TRBV5-1
CDR3 protein: CASRQDRGRENEQFF; D gene: TRBD1; V gene: TRBV5-5
CDR3 protein: CASTKDWYTQYF; D gene: -; V gene: TRBV28
CDR3 protein: CASNRDGKAYEQYF; D gene: -; V gene: TRBV2
CDR3 protein: CASSPAFAERNLNSPLHF; D gene: -; V gene: TRBV5-1
CDR3 protein: CASGQGAYNSPLHF; D gene: TRBD1; V gene: TRBV4-1
CDR3 protein: CASSEWWGENQPQHF; D gene: -; V gene: TRBV6-1
CDR3 protein: CATSRVPTGGFTEAFF; D gene: TRBD1; V gene: TRBV15
CDR3 protein: CASSWRQVLIEAFF; D gene: -; V gene: TRBV11-1
CDR3 protein: CASSGGGGHNIQYF; D gene: -; V gene: TRBV5-1
CDR3 protein: CASSVDASGRNTGELFF; D gene: TRBD2; V gene: TRBV9
CDR3 protein: CASSELGAGANVLTF; D gene: -; V gene: TRBV2
CDR3 protein: CASSFGQGSFSVDTQYF; D gene: TRBD1; V gene: TRBV7-8
CDR3 protein: CASSLGMDRGQLAGGLQETQYF; D gene: -; V gene: TRBV5-1
CDR3 protein: CATSRDLIQQTQYF; D gene: -; V gene: TRBV15
CDR3 protein: CASSLQVNTEAFF; D gene: -; V gene: TRBV27
CDR3 protein: CASSLSGTSRIGAQYF; D gene: TRBD2; V gene: TRBV27
CDR3 protein: CASSSEGTSASF; D gene: TRBD2; V gene: TRBV13
CDR3 protein: CASSYAGVYQPQHF; D gene: -; V gene: TRBV6-5